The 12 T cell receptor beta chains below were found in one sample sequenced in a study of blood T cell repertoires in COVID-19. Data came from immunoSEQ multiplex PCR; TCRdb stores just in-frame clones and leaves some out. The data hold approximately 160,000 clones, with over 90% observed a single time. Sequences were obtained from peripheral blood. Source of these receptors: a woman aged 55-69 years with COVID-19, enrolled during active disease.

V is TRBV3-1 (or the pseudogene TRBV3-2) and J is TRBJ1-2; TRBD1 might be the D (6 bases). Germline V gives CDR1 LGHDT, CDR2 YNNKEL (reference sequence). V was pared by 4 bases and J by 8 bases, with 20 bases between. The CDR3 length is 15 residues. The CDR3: CASSLDLDRTRGYTF. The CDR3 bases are TGTGCCAGCAGCCTCGACCTTGACAGGACGCGGGGCTACACCTTC.

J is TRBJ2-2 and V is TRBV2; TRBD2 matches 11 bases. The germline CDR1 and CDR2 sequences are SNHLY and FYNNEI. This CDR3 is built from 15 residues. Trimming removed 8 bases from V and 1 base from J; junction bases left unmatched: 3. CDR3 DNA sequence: TGTGCCAGCGGCGGACTAGCGGGGAACACCGGGGAGCTGTTTTTT. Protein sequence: CASGGLAGNTGELFF.

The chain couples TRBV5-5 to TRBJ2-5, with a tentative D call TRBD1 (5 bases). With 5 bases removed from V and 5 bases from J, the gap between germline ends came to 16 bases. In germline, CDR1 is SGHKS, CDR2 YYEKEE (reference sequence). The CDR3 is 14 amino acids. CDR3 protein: CASSFNQGGETQYF. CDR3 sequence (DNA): TGTGCCAGCAGTTTTAATCAGGGTGGGGAGACCCAGTACTTC. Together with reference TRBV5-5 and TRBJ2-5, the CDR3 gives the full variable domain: DAGVTQSPTHLIKTRGQQVTLRCSPISGHKSVSWYQQVLGQGPQFIFQYYEKEERGRGNFPDRFSARQFPNYSSELNVNALLLGDSALYLCASSFNQGGETQYFGPGTRLLVL.

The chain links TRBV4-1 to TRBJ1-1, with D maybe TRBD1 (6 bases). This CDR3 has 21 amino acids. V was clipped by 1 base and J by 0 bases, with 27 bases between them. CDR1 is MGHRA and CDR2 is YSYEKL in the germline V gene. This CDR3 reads CASSQGRGLGVRSRMNTEAFF. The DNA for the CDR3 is TGCGCCAGCAGCCAAGGAAGGGGGTTAGGGGTGCGTAGTCGAATGAACACTGAAGCTTTCTTT.

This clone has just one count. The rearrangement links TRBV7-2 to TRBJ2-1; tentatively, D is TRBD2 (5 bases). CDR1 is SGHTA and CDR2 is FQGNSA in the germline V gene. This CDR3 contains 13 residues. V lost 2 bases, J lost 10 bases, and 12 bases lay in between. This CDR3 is CASSLQPRGEQFF. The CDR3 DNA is TGTGCCAGCAGCTTACAACCAAGAGGGGAGCAGTTCTTC.

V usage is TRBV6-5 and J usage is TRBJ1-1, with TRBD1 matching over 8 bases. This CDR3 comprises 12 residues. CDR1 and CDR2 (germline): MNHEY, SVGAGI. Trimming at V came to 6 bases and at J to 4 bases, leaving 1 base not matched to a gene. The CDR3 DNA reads TGTGCCAGCAGACAGGGGGGCACTGAAGCTTTCTTT. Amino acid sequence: CASRQGGTEAFF.

CDR3 nucleotides: TGTGCCAGCAGCCAAGCAAATGAGCAGTTCTTC. It yields the protein CASSQANEQFF. The rearrangement links TRBV6-2 or TRBV6-3 to TRBJ2-1, with D uncertain. The V end was cut by 6 bases, the J end by 7 bases, with 7 bases between. This CDR3 has 11 residues. CDR1 is MNHEY and CDR2 is SVGEGT in the germline V gene.

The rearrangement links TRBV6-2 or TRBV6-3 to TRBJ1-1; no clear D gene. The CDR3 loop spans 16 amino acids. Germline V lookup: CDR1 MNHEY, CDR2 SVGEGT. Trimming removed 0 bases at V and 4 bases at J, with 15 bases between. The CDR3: CASSYSEVDGVTEAFF. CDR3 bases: TGTGCCAGCAGTTACTCAGAGGTAGACGGGGTCACTGAAGCTTTCTTT.

For the CDR3, the DNA is TGTGCCAGTAGTATGGGGGCAGGGGCGAATTCACCCCTCCACTTT. It is translated as CASSMGAGANSPLHF. V gene TRBV19 combines with J gene TRBJ1-6; a weak D match, TRBD1 (6 bases). This CDR3 contains 15 residues. Trimming removed 3 bases from V and 7 bases from J, with 13 bases in between. From germline, CDR1 is LNHDA and CDR2 SQIVND (reference sequence).

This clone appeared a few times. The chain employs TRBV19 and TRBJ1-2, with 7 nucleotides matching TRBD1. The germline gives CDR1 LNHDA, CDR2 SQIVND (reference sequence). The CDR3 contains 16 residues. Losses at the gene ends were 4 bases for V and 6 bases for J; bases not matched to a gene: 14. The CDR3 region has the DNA TGTGCCAGTAGTACCTCGGACAGGCTCCTTTCGGATGGCTACACCTTC. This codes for CASSTSDRLLSDGYTF.

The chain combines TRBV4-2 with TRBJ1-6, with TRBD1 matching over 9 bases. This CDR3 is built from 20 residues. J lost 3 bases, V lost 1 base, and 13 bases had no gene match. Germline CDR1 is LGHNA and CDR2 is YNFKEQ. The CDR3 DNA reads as TGTGCCAGCAGCCAAGTTGTGGGGACAGGGCCCGTGGACTATAATTCACCCCTCCACTTT. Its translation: CASSQVVGTGPVDYNSPLHF.

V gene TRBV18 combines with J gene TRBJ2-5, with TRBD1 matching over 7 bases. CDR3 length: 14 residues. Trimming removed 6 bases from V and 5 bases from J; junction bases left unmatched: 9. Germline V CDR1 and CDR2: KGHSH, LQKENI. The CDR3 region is CASSQGGLSETQYF. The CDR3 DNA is TGTGCCAGCTCGCAAGGGGGCCTATCGGAGACCCAGTACTTC.